The rows below give T cell receptor beta chains drawn from one sample of a study of blood T cell repertoires in COVID-19. Profiled with immunoSEQ multiplex PCR; TCRdb holds only in-frame clones, not every one. The sample shows some 200,000 clones, 88% of them seen only once. What was sequenced was peripheral blood. These receptors came from an older man with acute or convalescent COVID-19. Each CDR3 is given with its conserved first and last residue. Fields, in order: J gene, D gene, V gene, clone size, CDR3 length, CDR3 protein, CDR3 DNA. The D gene is left open where the match is weak. Clone size is not always given. Where it is, it says once, few, many or a class for expanded clones.

J: TRBJ2-3; D: -; V: TRBV6-2/TRBV6-3; size: -; length: 12; CDR3: CASSLTADTQYF; DNA: TGTGCCAGCAGTCTAACGGCAGATACGCAGTATTTT
J: TRBJ1-1; D: -; V: TRBV9; size: -; length: 15; CDR3: CASSVGVGANTEAFF; DNA: TGTGCCAGCAGCGTAGGTGTAGGAGCCAACACTGAAGCTTTCTTT
J: TRBJ1-1; D: TRBD1; V: TRBV3-1/TRBV3-2; size: -; length: 15; CDR3: CASSRTGQMNTEAFF; DNA: TGTGCCAGCAGCCGTACGGGACAGATGAACACTGAAGCTTTCTTT
J: TRBJ2-7; D: -; V: TRBV6-5; size: -; length: 16; CDR3: CASSYSTRWATYEQYF; DNA: TGTGCCAGCAGTTACTCGACCAGATGGGCAACCTACGAGCAGTACTTC
J: TRBJ2-7; D: -; V: TRBV9; size: -; length: 14; CDR3: CASSVSRSSYEQYF; DNA: TGTGCCAGCAGCGTAAGTAGGAGTTCCTACGAGCAGTACTTC
J: TRBJ2-7; D: -; V: TRBV6-1; size: -; length: 12; CDR3: CASSDQGHEQYF; DNA: TGTGCCAGCAGTGATCAGGGCCACGAGCAGTACTTC
J: TRBJ2-7; D: -; V: TRBV23-1; size: once; length: 17; CDR3: CASSQSGGTPNSYEQYF; DNA: TGCGCCAGCAGTCAGTCAGGGGGGACGCCCAACTCCTACGAGCAGTACTTC
J: TRBJ2-5; D: -; V: TRBV3-1/TRBV3-2; size: -; length: 15; CDR3: CASSPSAGWQETQYF; DNA: TGTGCCAGCAGCCCGAGTGCAGGGTGGCAAGAGACCCAGTACTTC
J: TRBJ2-1; D: TRBD2; V: TRBV19; size: -; length: 15; CDR3: CASSNSGISGDEQFF; DNA: TGTGCCAGTAGTAATAGCGGGATCTCGGGGGATGAGCAGTTCTTC
J: TRBJ1-1; D: TRBD1; V: TRBV7-2; size: -; length: 15; CDR3: CASSPKAGGNTEAFF; DNA: TGTGCCAGCAGCCCCAAGGCAGGGGGAAACACTGAAGCTTTCTTT
J: TRBJ2-7; D: TRBD2; V: TRBV4-2; size: -; length: 15; CDR3: CASSQTSGRTYEQYF; DNA: TGTGCCAGCAGCCAAACTAGCGGGAGGACCTACGAGCAGTACTTC
J: TRBJ2-1; D: TRBD1; V: TRBV4-3; size: few; length: 16; CDR3: CASSQGTGTARNEQFF; DNA: TGCGCCAGCAGCCAAGGGACAGGGACTGCCAGGAATGAGCAGTTCTTC
J: TRBJ1-4; D: -; V: TRBV3-1/TRBV3-2; size: -; length: 18; CDR3: CASSQDPRIYSAREKLFF; DNA: TGTGCCAGCAGCCAAGATCCTAGAATTTATTCGGCTCGGGAAAAACTGTTTTTT
J: TRBJ1-1; D: TRBD1; V: TRBV9; size: -; length: 16; CDR3: CASSVGAGGVNTEAFF; DNA: TGTGCCAGCAGCGTAGGGGCAGGGGGCGTGAACACTGAAGCTTTCTTT
J: TRBJ2-2; D: TRBD1; V: TRBV5-1; size: once; length: 15; CDR3: CASRPPGTGSGELFF; DNA: TGCGCCAGCAGACCCCCCGGGACAGGGTCCGGGGAGCTGTTTTTT
J: TRBJ2-1; D: TRBD1; V: TRBV28; size: -; length: 16; CDR3: CASSLPGTGVYNEQFF; DNA: TGTGCCAGCAGTTTACCCGGGACAGGGGTCTACAATGAGCAGTTCTTC
J: TRBJ2-2; D: TRBD2; V: TRBV10-3; size: once; length: 14; CDR3: CAITAGEVAGELFF; DNA: TGTGCCATCACGGCGGGAGAAGTCGCCGGGGAGCTGTTTTTT
J: TRBJ2-7; D: TRBD1; V: TRBV6-5; size: -; length: 15; CDR3: CASSLDRGLPYEQYF; DNA: TGTGCCAGCAGCCTCGACAGGGGGCTACCCTACGAGCAGTACTTC
J: TRBJ1-1; D: -; V: TRBV30; size: -; length: 15; CDR3: CAWSVAGQRNTEAFF; DNA: TGTGCCTGGAGTGTAGCAGGGCAAAGGAACACTGAAGCTTTCTTT
J: TRBJ1-2; D: -; V: TRBV6-5; size: -; length: 13; CDR3: CASRGTVNYGYTF; DNA: TGTGCCAGCAGGGGGACTGTTAACTATGGCTACACCTTC
J: TRBJ2-2; D: TRBD1; V: TRBV3-1/TRBV3-2; size: -; length: 15; CDR3: CASSQKTGGVGELFF; DNA: TGTGCCAGCAGCCAGAAGACAGGGGGAGTCGGGGAGCTGTTTTTT
J: TRBJ2-2; D: -; V: TRBV27; size: -; length: 15; CDR3: CASRPGLLNTGELFF; DNA: TGTGCCAGCAGACCGGGACTGTTGAACACCGGGGAGCTGTTTTTT
J: TRBJ2-3; D: -; V: TRBV18; size: -; length: 13; CDR3: CASSPHSLDTQYF; DNA: TGTGCCAGCTCACCTCACAGTCTAGATACGCAGTATTTT
J: TRBJ2-7; D: TRBD2; V: TRBV7-6; size: -; length: 16; CDR3: CASSSLAGALSYEQYF; DNA: TGTGCCAGCAGCTCCCTAGCGGGAGCCCTCTCCTACGAGCAGTACTTC
J: TRBJ2-2; D: -; V: TRBV2; size: -; length: 12; CDR3: CASSRGTGELFF; DNA: TGTGCCAGCAGTAGGGGGACCGGGGAGCTGTTTTTT
J: TRBJ1-6; D: TRBD1; V: TRBV5-5; size: -; length: 14; CDR3: CASSADRGNSPLHF; DNA: TGTGCCAGCAGCGCAGACAGGGGTAATTCACCCCTCCACTTT
J: TRBJ2-7; D: TRBD2; V: TRBV30; size: once; length: 13; CDR3: CAWSVGRGNEQYF; DNA: TGTGCCTGGAGTGTGGGGCGGGGGAACGAGCAGTACTTC
J: TRBJ2-1; D: TRBD2; V: TRBV7-2; size: few; length: 15; CDR3: CASSLWASGNNEQFF; DNA: TGTGCCAGCAGCTTATGGGCTAGCGGAAACAATGAGCAGTTCTTC
J: TRBJ2-7; D: TRBD1; V: TRBV11-2; size: -; length: 17; CDR3: CASRPQGGGTGWYEQYF; DNA: TGTGCCAGCAGGCCCCAGGGGGGCGGGACAGGTTGGTACGAGCAGTACTTC
J: TRBJ2-7; D: TRBD2; V: TRBV7-9; size: -; length: 15; CDR3: CASSLRTSGIEEQYF; DNA: TGTGCCAGCAGCCTCCGGACTAGCGGGATCGAAGAGCAGTACTTC
J: TRBJ2-2; D: TRBD1; V: TRBV12-5; size: medium-sized; length: 14; CDR3: CASGTGTGGGELFF; DNA: TGTGCTAGTGGAACCGGGACAGGGGGCGGGGAGCTGTTTTTT
J: TRBJ1-2; D: TRBD1; V: TRBV28; size: -; length: 16; CDR3: CASSWATGQGAEGYTF; DNA: TGTGCCAGCAGTTGGGCCACGGGACAGGGGGCGGAGGGCTACACCTTC
J: TRBJ2-7; D: TRBD2; V: TRBV29-1; size: -; length: 12; CDR3: CVVTSGPHEQYF; DNA: TGCGTGGTAACTAGCGGGCCCCACGAGCAGTACTTC
J: TRBJ2-3; D: -; V: TRBV7-2; size: -; length: 15; CDR3: CASNRQGLYTDTQYF; DNA: TGTGCCAGCAATAGGCAGGGGCTTTACACAGATACGCAGTATTTT
J: TRBJ1-6; D: TRBD1; V: TRBV28; size: -; length: 15; CDR3: CASRPGQGGNSPLHF; DNA: TGTGCCAGCAGGCCCGGACAGGGCGGGAATTCACCCCTCCACTTT
J: TRBJ2-7; D: TRBD1; V: TRBV19; size: -; length: 12; CDR3: CASSGQGYEQYF; DNA: TGTGCCAGTTCGGGACAGGGCTACGAGCAGTACTTC
J: TRBJ2-1; D: TRBD2; V: TRBV7-8; size: once; length: 18; CDR3: CASSLALRSGRDPDEQFF; DNA: TGTGCCAGCAGCTTAGCGCTAAGGAGCGGGAGGGATCCTGATGAGCAGTTCTTC
J: TRBJ2-7; D: -; V: TRBV2; size: -; length: 14; CDR3: CASSTTVISYEQYF; DNA: TGTGCCAGCAGTACGACAGTCATCTCCTACGAGCAGTACTTC
J: TRBJ2-7; D: TRBD1; V: TRBV6-5; size: -; length: 15; CDR3: CASSYRTGSNYEQYF; DNA: TGTGCCAGCAGTTACAGGACAGGATCTAACTACGAGCAGTACTTC
J: TRBJ1-2; D: TRBD1; V: TRBV3-1/TRBV3-2; size: -; length: 16; CDR3: CASSQMGTGSNYGYTF; DNA: TGTGCCAGCAGCCAAATGGGGACAGGCTCAAACTATGGCTACACCTTC
J: TRBJ2-7; D: -; V: TRBV7-9; size: -; length: 13; CDR3: CASSLVAAYEQYF; DNA: TGTGCCAGCAGCTTAGTAGCGGCTTACGAGCAGTACTTC
J: TRBJ1-1; D: -; V: TRBV12-3/TRBV12-4; size: -; length: 13; CDR3: CASTLYRDTEAFF; DNA: TGTGCCAGCACCCTTTACAGGGACACTGAAGCTTTCTTT
J: TRBJ1-1; D: TRBD1; V: TRBV4-2; size: few; length: 15; CDR3: CASSQEGQMNTEAFF; DNA: TGTGCCAGCAGCCAAGAGGGACAGATGAACACTGAAGCTTTCTTT
J: TRBJ2-3; D: TRBD2; V: TRBV29-1; size: -; length: 16; CDR3: CSVEGNLAGDRYTQYF; DNA: TGCAGCGTTGAAGGGAACCTAGCGGGAGATCGGTATACGCAGTATTTT
J: TRBJ1-1; D: TRBD1; V: TRBV19; size: -; length: 15; CDR3: CASSMWTGSNTEAFF; DNA: TGTGCCAGTAGTATGTGGACAGGGTCGAACACTGAAGCTTTCTTT
J: TRBJ2-5; D: TRBD1; V: TRBV11-1; size: -; length: 15; CDR3: CASSLGGTDQETQYF; DNA: TGTGCCAGCAGCTTAGGAGGGACAGATCAAGAGACCCAGTACTTC
J: TRBJ1-6; D: TRBD1; V: TRBV19; size: medium-sized; length: 16; CDR3: CASSINQGTGTSPLHF; DNA: TGTGCCAGTAGTATCAATCAGGGGACAGGGACTTCACCCCTCCACTTT
J: TRBJ2-1; D: TRBD2; V: TRBV28; size: once; length: 15; CDR3: CASSLQREINNEQFF; DNA: TGTGCCAGCAGTTTACAGCGGGAGATTAACAATGAGCAGTTCTTC
J: TRBJ2-7; D: -; V: TRBV7-8; size: -; length: 14; CDR3: CASSARLESYEQYF; DNA: TGTGCCAGCAGCGCCCGACTAGAATCCTACGAGCAGTACTTC
J: TRBJ2-7; D: -; V: TRBV7-5; size: -; length: 15; CDR3: CVRRRGPSGQGGQYF; DNA: TGTGTCAGACGAAGAGGGCCCAGCGGGCAGGGTGGGCAGTACTTC
J: TRBJ2-7; D: TRBD1; V: TRBV7-9; size: -; length: 14; CDR3: CASDPGQGPYEQYF; DNA: TGTGCCAGCGATCCGGGACAGGGTCCTTACGAGCAGTACTTC
J: TRBJ2-7; D: TRBD1; V: TRBV28; size: -; length: 13; CDR3: CATSGTGAYEQYF; DNA: TGTGCCACCTCCGGGACAGGAGCCTACGAGCAGTACTTC
J: TRBJ2-5; D: TRBD1; V: TRBV29-1; size: -; length: 12; CDR3: CSAWTGKETQYF; DNA: TGCAGCGCCTGGACAGGAAAAGAGACCCAGTACTTC
J: TRBJ2-1; D: -; V: TRBV24-1; size: -; length: 12; CDR3: CATSDPFDEQFF; DNA: TGTGCCACCAGTGATCCCTTTGATGAGCAGTTCTTC
J: TRBJ2-1; D: -; V: TRBV12-5; size: few; length: 15; CDR3: CASGSGVYPSNEQFF; DNA: TGTGCTAGTGGTTCAGGGGTCTACCCTAGCAATGAGCAGTTCTTC
J: TRBJ2-3; D: -; V: TRBV7-9; size: many; length: 14; CDR3: CASSLTTSTDTQYF; DNA: TGTGCCAGCAGCTTGACAACTAGCACAGATACGCAGTATTTT